The clone carrying this TCR beta chain has more than one count but fewer than ten. Its target is unknown. The data were obtained in a study of blood T cells in healthy people across ages. The J segment lost 4 bases and the V segment lost 6 bases, leaving 9 bases of the junction unmatched. CDR3 length equals 15 residues. The germline gives CDR1 DFQATT, CDR2 SNEGSKA (reference sequence). Combining a sample-barcoded 5' primer with a J-beta primer mix, a second PCR ran for 7 to 11 cycles. One entry per CDR3 protein, called by TCRdb with MiXCR from the 5' RACE reads. The sample records about 1.5 million distinct CDR3 sequences, roughly 43% being singletons. Per sample, a minimum of 6.5 million PBMCs were isolated. Study outcomes and limitations: Unsorted PBMC input precluded a conclusive naive versus antigen-experienced comparison. Both higher diversity and more naive CD4+ cells marked long-lived donors when set against aged donors. A strong correlation was found between TCR beta diversity and the percentage of naive T cells.

Sequencing used blood. V usage is TRBV20-1 and J usage is TRBJ2-1; 10 bases match TRBD2. This sequence was found in a woman aged 18 to 35 in good health. CDR3 residues: CSASKGTSDYNEQFF. The CDR3 DNA is TGCAGTGCCTCGAAGGGGACTAGCGATTACAATGAGCAGTTCTTC.